The clone carrying this T cell receptor beta chain was detected a few times. The library tagged individual cDNA molecules with unique molecular identifiers. TCRdb recomputed calls from the RACE reads with MiXCR, one row per CDR3 protein. The sample includes 300,000 to 400,000 distinct CDR3 sequences, roughly 5% of them seen just once. The entry originates in a study of human T cells and chemical hapten exposure. Time point meaning: pre-sensitization, week 0. Treatment reported: therapeutic diphenylcyclopropenone sensitization with weekly scalp DPC. The study enrolled 18 to 70-year-old alopecia patients suitable for DPC. The source of this sequence is a woman aged 45-59 years with alopecia areata. Some clones in this sample may be carry-over from other donors' samples. The material sequenced was whole blood, taken in connection with sensitization to the hapten diphenylcyclopropenone (DPC).

The CDR3: CASRNTPSNVLTF. As DNA, the CDR3 is TGCGCCAGCCGCAACACACCGTCCAACGTCCTGACTTTC. The chain carries TRBV5-1 and TRBJ2-6; D is unclear. Germline V CDR1 and CDR2: SGHRS, YFSETQ. The ends were cut back, 7 bases at V and 8 bases at J, with 13 bases in the middle. The CDR3 contains 13 residues.